This T cell receptor (beta chain) came from a study of blood T cell repertoires in COVID-19. Study details: Sample material is recorded as cDNA or gDNA derived from T cells, B-cell-depleted T cells, or PBMCs.

Assay: immunoSEQ multiplex PCR; the TCRdb copy retains only in-frame clones and omits some. The sample has 350,000 to 450,000 clones, around nine tenths seen once. This TCR was recovered from a woman in her late teens or twenties who had been exposed to COVID-19. Material: PBMCs or T cells enriched from blood (not recorded which).

CDR3 region: CASRREMSGYTF. In DNA form, the CDR3 reads TGTGCCAGCAGGAGGGAAATGAGCGGCTACACCTTC. The chain recombines TRBV12-3 or TRBV12-4 with TRBJ1-2; no clear D gene. The CDR3 consists of 12 residues. V was shortened by 6 bases and J by 8 bases, with 13 bases between the two germline ends.